This paragraph covers one T cell receptor beta chain sequence. Its cognate antigen is unknown. Profiled with immunoSEQ multiplex PCR; TCRdb holds only in-frame clones, not every one. The sample lists some 96,000 clones; roughly nine tenths were seen once. These data come from a study of T cell responses to AZD1222 COVID-19 vaccine. Regarding the study as a whole: None of the repertoires were sampled until the peak T cell response had passed. Breadth and depth of Spike-specific TCRs rose after two AZD1222 doses. Dominant at 160-218 and 743-854, vaccine-associated CD4 TCRs also spanned spike.

Sequenced material: peripheral blood, taken on day 0 of AZD1222 vaccination. The sequence was obtained from an adult in good health.

The CDR3 sequence is CATSRGGIGSYNSPLHF. In DNA, the CDR3 is TGTGCCACCAGCAGAGGGGGGATAGGCTCCTATAATTCACCCCTCCACTTT. The chain links TRBV15 to TRBJ1-6; weak D call: TRBD1 (5 bases). The germline CDR1 and CDR2 sequences are LNHNV and YYDKDF (reference sequence). V was shortened by 1 base and J by 0 bases, with 10 bases between the two germline ends. The CDR3 consists of 17 residues.